This is a list of T cell receptor beta chains from one sample in a study of identical twins. MiXCR, applied by TCRdb to the 5' RACE reads, yields one record per CDR3 protein. Of roughly 720,000 distinct CDR3 sequences in the sample, about 20% were seen once. These same records also appear under a second study, on T cells expressing NK-cell markers.

The material sequenced was PBMCs. The receptors were sampled from a woman aged 18-30 years in good health. The CDR3 runs from the conserved cysteine through the conserved F or W. D genes are given only for firm matches. Not every row has a clone size; where given, it reads once, few, many or a size class.

d_call,j_call,cdr3_length,clone_size,v_call,cdr3_nt,cdr3_aa
-,TRBJ1-6,16,few,TRBV7-8,TGTGCCAGCAGCTCCTATCCGGGACATCAAAATTCACCCCTCCACTTT,CASSSYPGHQNSPLHF
TRBD1,TRBJ2-7,14,few,TRBV10-3,TGTGCCATCAGTGAGTCGACAGGGTCCTACGAGCAGTACTTC,CAISESTGSYEQYF
-,TRBJ1-1,14,-,TRBV6-1,TGTGCCAGCGGCGCGTCCCTTTTCAACACTGAAGCTTTCTTT,CASGASLFNTEAFF
TRBD2,TRBJ2-2,20,few,TRBV18,TGTGCCAGCTCACCGTCGATGGGGCTTCGAGCGGGGTCGAACACCGGGGAGCTGTTTTTT,CASSPSMGLRAGSNTGELFF
TRBD1,TRBJ2-5,13,-,TRBV29-1,TGCAGCGTTGGGACAGGGCCTCAAGAGACCCAGTACTTC,CSVGTGPQETQYF
-,TRBJ2-1,14,-,TRBV20-1,TGCAGTGCCGAGCGAGGGGTAGCTAGTAATGAGCAGTTCTTC,CSAERGVASNEQFF
-,TRBJ2-7,14,-,TRBV9,TGTGCCAGCAGCGTAGGCGGGGTTCTCTACGAGCAGTACTTC,CASSVGGVLYEQYF
-,TRBJ2-1,13,few,TRBV6-1,TGTGCCAGCAGGGCAGGGGTTAAGAATGAGCAGTTCTTC,CASRAGVKNEQFF
-,TRBJ2-1,12,-,TRBV5-1,TGCGCCAGCAGCCTCTTCGGGAATGAGCAGTTCTTC,CASSLFGNEQFF
TRBD2,TRBJ2-2,16,few,TRBV6-1,TGTGCCAGCAGATCCGCGGGACTAGCAGCTACCGGGGAGCTGTTTTTT,CASRSAGLAATGELFF
-,TRBJ1-1,13,-,TRBV5-6,TGTGCCAGCAGCTTGTCCCGACCGGGGCAAGCTTTCTTT,CASSLSRPGQAFF